The 5 T cell receptor beta chains in this list originate from one sample, sequenced in a study of blood T cell repertoires in COVID-19. Here immunoSEQ multiplex PCR was the method, and the copy in TCRdb shows in-frame clones only, minus some. Among 200,000 to 250,000 clones listed, almost 85% were seen once. Sequenced: peripheral blood. The receptors come from a woman aged 40 to 50 with acute or convalescent COVID-19.

This clone was observed once. The J gene is TRBJ2-1, the V gene TRBV20-1, with D perhaps matching TRBD2 (6 bases). Germline V gives CDR1 DFQATT, CDR2 SNEGSKA (reference sequence). This CDR3 region has 16 residues. V was pared by 3 bases and J by 9 bases, with 24 bases between. The CDR3: CSASNDGGTEYSEQFF. CDR3 DNA sequence: TGCAGTGCTAGTAACGACGGCGGGACGGAATATAGTGAGCAGTTCTTC.

The CDR3 protein is CASSEGTVIYGYTF. CDR3 coding DNA: TGTGCCAGCAGTGAGGGGACAGTCATATATGGCTACACCTTC. This chain joins TRBV6-1 and TRBJ1-2; 7 nucleotides align to TRBD1. J was trimmed by 5 bases and V by 3 bases; bases with no gene match: 6. The CDR3 has 14 amino acids. CDR1 is MNHNS and CDR2 is SASEGT in the germline V gene.

The chain carries TRBV29-1 and TRBJ2-1; 7 bases match TRBD2. The length of the CDR3 is 15 residues. The junction had 7 bases not matched to a gene; V was cut back by 5 bases and J by 0 bases. Looked up from germline, CDR1 is SQVTM and CDR2 is ANQGSEA. The CDR3 DNA follows: TGCAGCGTTTTTGGGACTACCAGCTCCTACAATGAGCAGTTCTTC. This gives the protein CSVFGTTSSYNEQFF.

The V call is TRBV24-1, the J call TRBJ1-2; D uncertain. Germline V CDR1 and CDR2: KGHDR, SFDVKD. The CDR3 is 12 residues long. Trimming removed 4 bases from V and 8 bases from J, with 10 bases in between. CDR3 coding DNA: TGTGCCACCAGTGACCCAGCGTGGGGCTACACCTTC. This translates into CATSDPAWGYTF.

This clone was counted once. This rearrangement joins TRBV6-5 to TRBJ2-7; no definite D call. The CDR3 loop spans 13 amino acids. Germline V gene lookup returns CDR1 MNHEY and CDR2 SVGAGI. Trimming stripped 3 bases from V and 7 bases from J, with 13 bases between. CDR3 nucleotide sequence: TGTGCCAGCAGTTATTCTGAACGGTGGGAGCAGTACTTC. Protein: CASSYSERWEQYF.